This entry lists 31 T cell receptor beta chains sequenced from one sample in a study of blood T cell repertoires in COVID-19. Method: immunoSEQ multiplex PCR; TCRdb's copy keeps in-frame clones and lacks some. The sample has fewer than 200,000 clones, approximately 85% seen once. The material sequenced was peripheral blood. The receptors were gathered from a woman aged 50 to 60 with COVID-19, enrolled during active disease.

The CDR3 region is CASSESGQGDTEAFF. CDR3 sequence (DNA): TGTGCCAGCAGTGAAAGCGGACAGGGGGACACTGAAGCTTTCTTT. The chain recombines TRBV2 with TRBJ1-1, with 10 bases lining up with TRBD1. The ends lost 2 bases at V and 3 bases at J; junction bases unmatched: 3. CDR3 length: 15 amino acids. CDR1 and CDR2 from the germline V gene are SNHLY and FYNNEI.

The chain carries TRBV5-1 and TRBJ1-6, with a weak D call TRBD1 (5 bases). From germline, CDR1 is SGHRS and CDR2 YFSETQ. V lost 10 bases to trimming and J lost 4 bases, with 21 bases between them. This CDR3 is 16 amino acids long. The CDR3 here is CARRALGGGYNSPLHF. CDR3 coding DNA: TGCGCCCGCCGGGCCCTCGGGGGGGGATATAATTCACCCCTCCACTTT.

In its sample, this clone was seen once. V is TRBV10-3 and J is TRBJ1-2; D is unresolved. Deletions cut 0 bases from V and 7 bases from J, with 9 bases between. Germline loops: CDR1 ENHRY, CDR2 SYGVKD. The CDR3 loop spans 13 amino acids. The CDR3 nucleotides read TGTGCCATCAGTGAGTCGACTGGGTCTGGCTACACCTTC. This sequence encodes CAISESTGSGYTF.

In this sample, this clone turned up once. V gene TRBV19 combines with J gene TRBJ1-1, with TRBD1 identical over 8 bases. The junction had 7 bases not matched to a gene; V was cut back by 0 bases and J by 7 bases. The CDR3 runs 15 residues. Germline V CDR1 and CDR2: LNHDA, SQIVND (reference sequence). CDR3 DNA sequence: TGTGCCAGTAGTATAGAGGGCAGGGGGCGTGGTGAAGCTTTCTTT. As protein: CASSIEGRGRGEAFF. Filled out from reference TRBV19 and TRBJ1-1, the complete variable domain reads DGGITQSPKYLFRKEGQNVTLSCEQNLNHDAMYWYRQDPGQGLRLIYYSQIVNDFQKGDIAEGYSVSREKKESFPLTVTSAQKNPTAFYLCASSIEGRGRGEAFFGQGTRLTVV.

The chain has TRBV11-2 and TRBJ2-3, with a weak D call TRBD2 (6 bases). The V gene's germline CDR1 is SGHAT and CDR2 FQNNGV. The CDR3 length is 19 residues. Trimming cost V 5 bases and J 1 base, with 25 bases left between them. CDR3 sequence (DNA): TGTGCCAGCAGCCACTATCTAGACTTGAATCCTAGCGGCACAGATACGCAGTATTTT. Protein product: CASSHYLDLNPSGTDTQYF.

The chain uses TRBV6-6 and TRBJ1-3; D not resolved. The germline V and J ends were trimmed by 8 bases and 2 bases, with 10 bases remaining between them. CDR1 is MNHNY, CDR2 SVGAGI, per germline (reference sequence). This CDR3 region has 13 residues. CDR3 amino acids: CASGGGAGNTIYF. The DNA for the CDR3 is TGTGCCAGCGGAGGAGGCGCTGGAAACACCATATATTTT.

The chain has TRBV29-1 and TRBJ2-3; D is perhaps TRBD2 (6 bases). CDR1 SQVTM and CDR2 ANQGSEA come from the germline V gene. The CDR3 runs to 13 residues. V shed 7 bases and J shed 3 bases, with 14 bases lying between them. The CDR3 spells CSADGGSTDTQYF. CDR3 coding DNA: TGCAGCGCCGACGGGGGTTCAACAGATACGCAGTATTTT.

CDR3 nucleotides: TGTGCCAGCAGCTCTCAACTAGCGGACACCGGGGAGCTGTTTTTT. It yields the protein CASSSQLADTGELFF. The J gene is TRBJ2-2, the V gene TRBV7-3; 8 positions match TRBD2. V trimming: 4 bases; J trimming: 3 bases; junction bases outside the gene matches: 4. Looked up from germline, CDR1 is SGHTA and CDR2 is FQGTGA. The CDR3 length is 15 residues.

The count of this clone is one. The gene calls are TRBV3-1 (or the pseudogene TRBV3-2) and TRBJ1-2; tentative D call: TRBD1 (6 bases). This CDR3 contains 14 residues. Trimming shortened V by 7 bases and J by 4 bases, and 16 bases separated the two germline ends. CDR1 and CDR2 (germline): LGHDT, YNNKEL (reference sequence). CDR3 protein: CASTPSGGGYGYTF. The CDR3 nucleotides read TGTGCCAGCACCCCATCGGGGGGCGGCTATGGCTACACCTTC.

V usage is TRBV5-4 and J usage is TRBJ2-1, with D possibly matching TRBD2 (5 bases). This CDR3 has 13 amino acids. With 4 bases removed from V and 6 bases from J, the gap between germline ends came to 11 bases. Germline CDR1 SGHNT, CDR2 YYREEE (reference sequence). CDR3 nucleotide sequence: TGTGCCAGCAGCACGGACTCCGTCAATGAGCAGTTCTTC. It translates to CASSTDSVNEQFF.

The V and J genes are TRBV5-1 and TRBJ2-7; D gene ambiguous. This CDR3 is 14 amino acids long. V was clipped by 4 bases and J by 0 bases, with 11 bases between them. Germline V gives CDR1 SGHRS, CDR2 YFSETQ. The CDR3 sequence: CASSPSPSSYEQYF. DNA of the CDR3: TGCGCCAGCAGCCCTTCCCCTAGCTCCTACGAGCAGTACTTC. Together with reference TRBV5-1 and TRBJ2-7, the CDR3 gives the full variable domain: KAGVTQTPRYLIKTRGQQVTLSCSPISGHRSVSWYQQTPGQGLQFLFEYFSETQRNKGNFPGRFSGRQFSNSRSEMNVSTLELGDSALYLCASSPSPSSYEQYFGPGTRLTVT.

The rearrangement joins TRBV7-9 to TRBJ1-2; no reliable D call. With 2 bases removed from V and 6 bases from J, the gap between germline ends came to 7 bases. Germline V gene lookup returns CDR1 SEHNR and CDR2 FQNEAQ (reference sequence). The CDR3 length is 12 residues. The CDR3 nucleotides are TGTGCCAGCAGCTTATCCGGTAATGGCTACACCTTC. It translates to CASSLSGNGYTF.

The V call is TRBV6-2 or TRBV6-3, the J call TRBJ2-3, with a possible D match to TRBD2 (6 bases). CDR3 length: 15 residues. The V end lost 3 bases, the J end lost 0 bases, and 10 bases lay between the germline ends. CDR1 is MNHEY and CDR2 is SVGEGT in the germline V gene. The CDR3 DNA reads TGTGCCAGCAGTTATAGGAGGGGTAGCACAGATACGCAGTATTTT. As protein: CASSYRRGSTDTQYF.

Note on this clone: Additional DNA sequences in this sample encode the identical CDR3. The gene calls are TRBV3-1 (or the pseudogene TRBV3-2) and TRBJ2-7; D gene unclear. V gave up 3 bases and J gave up 4 bases, with 4 bases separating them. This CDR3 comprises 11 residues. Germline CDR1 reads LGHDT; CDR2 reads YNNKEL (reference sequence). The CDR3, as DNA: TGTGCCAGCAGCCAGTCTTACGAGCAGTACTTC. Translating it yields CASSQSYEQYF.

This rearrangement joins TRBV2 to TRBJ2-3, with a possible D match to TRBD2 (7 bases). V was trimmed by 3 bases and J by 2 bases, leaving 15 bases between them. The CDR3 covers 16 residues. Germline CDR1 SNHLY, CDR2 FYNNEI. This CDR3 is CASSDYRGAFTDTQYF. DNA for the CDR3: TGTGCCAGCAGTGACTATCGGGGGGCCTTCACAGATACGCAGTATTTT.

Comment on this clone: One end of the junction is discordant with germline, which a read error may explain. The chain combines TRBV27 with TRBJ1-2; no definite D call. The V gene's germline CDR1 is MNHEY and CDR2 SMNVEV (reference sequence). The CDR3 sequence is 15 residues long. DNA for the CDR3: TGTGCCGGCAGTTTTCTTGGAGGGAATAACTATGGCTACACCTTC. Translating it yields CAGSFLGGNNYGYTF.

The rearrangement links TRBV5-1 to TRBJ2-3, with 10 bases matching TRBD2. This CDR3 is 15 amino acids long. Germline CDR1 SGHRS, CDR2 YFSETQ. V shed 4 bases and J 3 bases; nucleotides not matched to a gene: 5. The CDR3 loop is CASSPGLADTDTQYF. CDR3 coding DNA: TGCGCCAGCAGCCCCGGACTAGCGGATACAGATACGCAGTATTTT.

The chain employs TRBV5-1 and TRBJ2-3; 7 nucleotides match TRBD1. The ends lost 4 bases at V and 0 bases at J; junction bases unmatched: 2. The V gene's germline CDR1 is SGHRS and CDR2 YFSETQ. CDR3 length: 14 residues. CDR3 nucleotide sequence: TGCGCCAGCAGCCGGGACAGAAGCACAGATACGCAGTATTTT. It is translated as CASSRDRSTDTQYF.

The rearrangement uses TRBV5-1 and TRBJ2-5, with TRBD1 as a possible D gene (6 bases). This CDR3 is built from 15 residues. CDR1 and CDR2 (germline): SGHRS, YFSETQ. V was cut by 0 bases and J by 2 bases, with 11 bases left in between. CDR3 residues: CASSLAGDRQETQYF. CDR3 bases: TGCGCCAGCAGCTTGGCAGGGGATAGACAAGAGACCCAGTACTTC.

The chain is built from TRBV4-1 and TRBJ1-2; TRBD1 matches 12 bases. The CDR3 loop spans 18 amino acids. V shed 3 bases and J 4 bases; nucleotides not matched to a gene: 12. In germline, CDR1 is MGHRA, CDR2 YSYEKL. The chain's CDR3 is CASSQAGTGGLSIYGYTF. CDR3 DNA sequence: TGCGCCAGCAGCCAGGCCGGGACAGGGGGCCTAAGTATCTATGGCTACACCTTC.

This clone appeared once. V gene TRBV12-5 combines with J gene TRBJ2-3; the D gene is possibly TRBD2 (6 bases). The CDR3 contains 15 residues. Germline V gene data show CDR1 as LGHNT and CDR2 as FRNRAP. The V and J ends lost 1 base and 2 bases respectively, with 10 bases between them. The CDR3 DNA follows: TGTGCTAGTGGTTTGGGTGCGGGGTACACAGATACGCAGTATTTT. Translated: CASGLGAGYTDTQYF.

This chain links TRBV6-5 with TRBJ2-7, with TRBD1 as a possible D gene (6 bases). This CDR3 is built from 13 residues. In germline, CDR1 is MNHEY, CDR2 SVGAGI. With 6 bases removed from V and 7 bases from J, the gap between germline ends came to 16 bases. The CDR3 reads CASRPQGPPEQYF. In DNA, the CDR3 is TGTGCCAGCAGACCACAGGGCCCTCCGGAGCAGTACTTC.

The rearrangement links TRBV12-5 to TRBJ1-5, with D perhaps TRBD1 (5 bases). The germline V gene has CDR1 LGHNT and CDR2 FRNRAP. Trimming removed 0 bases at V and 3 bases at J, with 12 bases between. There are 16 residues in the CDR3. CDR3 coding DNA: TGTGCTAGTGGTTTGGTAACGGGGGTTGCCAATCAGCCCCAGCATTTT. It codes for CASGLVTGVANQPQHF.

The rearrangement links TRBV6-2 or TRBV6-3 to TRBJ1-5, with D maybe TRBD1 (6 bases). V lost 4 bases and J 7 bases, leaving 11 bases between the germline ends. Looked up from germline, CDR1 is MNHEY and CDR2 is SVGEGT. This CDR3 comprises 13 residues. CDR3 DNA sequence: TGTGCCAGCAGTTTCACAGGGAACCAGCCCCAGCATTTT. Protein sequence: CASSFTGNQPQHF.

The chain links TRBV19 to TRBJ2-3, with TRBD1 matching 11 bases. CDR1 and CDR2 from the germline V gene are LNHDA and SQIVND (reference sequence). CDR3 length: 16 residues. Trimming cost V 5 bases and J 4 bases; bases outside gene matches: 8. Here the CDR3 reads CASSLGTGGLADTQYF. The CDR3 DNA reads as TGTGCCAGTAGTCTCGGGACAGGGGGTTTGGCAGATACGCAGTATTTT.

The V call is TRBV6-1, the J call TRBJ2-2; the D is unclear. Germline V gene lookup returns CDR1 MNHNS and CDR2 SASEGT. This CDR3 region has 17 residues. V dropped 1 base and J dropped 7 bases, with 19 bases sitting between them. The DNA for the CDR3 is TGTGCCAGCAGTGAAGTGGGTACGACACCTCTCGGCGGGGAGCTGTTTTTT. Translation gives CASSEVGTTPLGGELFF.

The rearrangement links TRBV27 to TRBJ1-2; 8 positions agree with TRBD1. Trimming took 5 bases from V and 6 from J; bases not matched to a gene: 11. This CDR3 spans 15 amino acids. CDR1 and CDR2 (germline): MNHEY, SMNVEV (reference sequence). The CDR3 reads CASSLQGASGNGYTF. CDR3 DNA: TGTGCCAGCAGTCTCCAGGGGGCTAGTGGAAATGGCTACACCTTC.

The rearrangement joins TRBV10-3 to TRBJ2-2, with D unclear. Germline lookup yields CDR1 ENHRY and CDR2 SYGVKD. Trimming removed 8 bases at V and 0 bases at J, with 10 bases between. The CDR3 consists of 14 residues. This CDR3 is CAISGLSNTGELFF. The CDR3 DNA sequence: TGTGCCATCTCTGGGCTATCGAACACCGGGGAGCTGTTTTTT.

The chain carries TRBV15 and TRBJ1-2, with 9 nucleotides matching TRBD1. The CDR3 loop spans 15 amino acids. Germline V gene lookup returns CDR1 LNHNV and CDR2 YYDKDF (reference sequence). With V trimmed by 4 bases and J by 4 bases, 7 bases remained unmatched. CDR3 in amino acids: CATSNRDRVRYGYTF. CDR3 coding DNA: TGTGCCACCAGCAATCGGGACAGGGTGCGCTATGGCTACACCTTC.

This sequence joins TRBV6-5 and TRBJ1-1, with TRBD1 identical over 10 bases. Unmatched junction bases numbered 8, after V lost 2 bases and J lost 5 bases. Looked up from germline, CDR1 is MNHEY and CDR2 is SVGAGI. The CDR3 is made up of 16 amino acids. The chain's CDR3 is CASSYTTGGARTEAFF. The CDR3 nucleotides read TGTGCCAGCAGTTACACGACAGGGGGCGCGAGAACTGAAGCTTTCTTT.

The V and J genes are TRBV5-6 and TRBJ1-1; D might be TRBD1 (6 bases). Germline loops: CDR1 SGHDT, CDR2 YYEEEE. There are 15 residues in the CDR3. The V and J ends lost 5 bases and 0 bases respectively, with 14 bases between them. The CDR3 DNA follows: TGTGCCAGCAGTTCAGACCCAGGGGTGAACACTGAAGCTTTCTTT. This encodes CASSSDPGVNTEAFF.